These T cell receptor beta chains were read from a single sample in a study of blood T cell repertoires in COVID-19. TCRdb's copy holds only in-frame clones and misses some; the assay was immunoSEQ multiplex PCR. The data show roughly 140,000 clones, around four fifths seen once. The source material was peripheral blood. The receptors originated from a human donor in a cohort sampled during active COVID-19. Each CDR3 is given with its conserved first and last residue.

cdr3_aa j_call v_call
CASSPRIPQDGYTF TRBJ1-2 TRBV27
CASSPLAGGQNEQYF TRBJ2-7 TRBV28
CASARSPRAIYEQYF TRBJ2-7 TRBV6-5
CASSYTPRDTDTEAFF TRBJ1-1 TRBV6-5
CSARGSVRTGELFF TRBJ2-2 TRBV29-1
CASSEPGHSSGNTIYF TRBJ1-3 TRBV5-6
CASSQEWGPNEQFF TRBJ2-1 TRBV4-3
CASSPSGGVPDTQYF TRBJ2-3 TRBV6-5
CASSLGTMNTEAFF TRBJ1-1 TRBV3-1/TRBV3-2
CASSGSWAGGELFF TRBJ2-2 TRBV25-1
CASSLGGGTDTQYF TRBJ2-3 TRBV5-1
CATSGAGDHQPQHF TRBJ1-5 TRBV24-1
CASSPRTGRSTDTQYF TRBJ2-3 TRBV11-2
CASSPGQRGGITDTQYF TRBJ2-3 TRBV28
CASSPPVGPIQIAQYF TRBJ2-3 TRBV18
CASSLSGEAAEAFF TRBJ1-1 TRBV5-1
CASSLVSGARETQYF TRBJ2-5 TRBV5-1
CASSLDNTYGYTF TRBJ1-2 TRBV5-1
CASSFRGQPYNSPLHF TRBJ1-6 TRBV6-5
CASSPKARTVGPNYGYTF TRBJ1-2 TRBV18
CASSLRGLAGSYEQYF TRBJ2-7 TRBV28
CASSFQEDRVETQYF TRBJ2-5 TRBV5-6
CASSVGGAGGTEAFF TRBJ1-1 TRBV9
CASRSGGWGGTGELFF TRBJ2-2 TRBV11-3
CATRRSRGSNEQYF TRBJ2-7 TRBV6-5
CASTPGNEQYF TRBJ2-7 TRBV12-3/TRBV12-4
CSVPSDTAYEQYF TRBJ2-7 TRBV29-1
CASGGASGYNEQFF TRBJ2-1 TRBV11-3
CASSYEGTGGYEQYF TRBJ2-7 TRBV6-2/TRBV6-3
CATAPLAGGYNEQFF TRBJ2-1 TRBV9
CASSLAPSGVGEQYF TRBJ2-7 TRBV11-2
CSVEDAQGYGYTF TRBJ1-2 TRBV29-1
CASSPAGGWNEQFF TRBJ2-1 TRBV10-1
CASTRTGQNTEAFF TRBJ1-1 TRBV9
CASSLRAGAPYNEQFF TRBJ2-1 TRBV5-1
CASSYGASYEQYF TRBJ2-7 TRBV6-2/TRBV6-3
CASTTAYEQYF TRBJ2-7 TRBV7-9
CASSASRRGNEKLFF TRBJ1-4 TRBV7-9
CASSELAGSAEAFF TRBJ1-1 TRBV10-1
CASSANTGGNYGYTF TRBJ1-2 TRBV5-1
CSLGNRGDTQYF TRBJ2-3 TRBV29-1
CASSLGSSNQPQHF TRBJ1-5 TRBV5-1
CASSTTGSPYNEQFF TRBJ2-1 TRBV5-1
CSASRPRGGVPNTEAFF TRBJ1-1 TRBV20-1
CASRTGVDYGYTF TRBJ1-2 TRBV21-1
CASSQEGSSYNEQFF TRBJ2-1 TRBV4-3
CASSPGTGVLYGYTF TRBJ1-2 TRBV3-1/TRBV3-2
CASSVGQGAAETQYF TRBJ2-5 TRBV9
CASSLSAGVAYEQYF TRBJ2-7 TRBV28
CASGMNTEAFF TRBJ1-1 TRBV12-3/TRBV12-4
CASSEYLAGGYEQYF TRBJ2-7 TRBV25-1
CASSLEQGARSNQPQHF TRBJ1-5 TRBV5-8
CATQLDPGWGYTF TRBJ1-2 TRBV6-5
CAISESDSHLAKNIQYF TRBJ2-4 TRBV10-3
CASTQQTGGDTEAFF TRBJ1-1 TRBV5-1
CASSQETGLRGEQFF TRBJ2-1 TRBV4-2
CASSLQYEQYF TRBJ2-7 TRBV12-3/TRBV12-4
CASSSQGNTGANVLTF TRBJ2-6 TRBV27
CASSSYRGFTEAFF TRBJ1-1 TRBV11-3